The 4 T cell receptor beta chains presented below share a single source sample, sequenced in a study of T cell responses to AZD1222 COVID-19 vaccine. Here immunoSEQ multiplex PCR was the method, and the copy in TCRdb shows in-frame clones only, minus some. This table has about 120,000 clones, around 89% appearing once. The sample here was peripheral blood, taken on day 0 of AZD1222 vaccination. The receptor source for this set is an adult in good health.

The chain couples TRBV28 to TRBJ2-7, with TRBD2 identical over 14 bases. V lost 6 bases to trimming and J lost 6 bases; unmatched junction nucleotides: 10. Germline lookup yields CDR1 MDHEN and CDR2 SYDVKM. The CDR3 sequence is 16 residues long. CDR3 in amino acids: CASSQTSGGAVTEQYF. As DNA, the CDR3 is TGTGCCAGCAGCCAGACTAGCGGGGGGGCGGTCACCGAGCAGTACTTC. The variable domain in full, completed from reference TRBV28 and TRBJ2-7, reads DVKVTQSSRYLVKRTGEKVFLECVQDMDHENMFWYRQDPGLGLRLIYFSYDVKMKEKGDIPEGYSVSREKKERFSLILESASTNQTSMYLCASSQTSGGAVTEQYFGPGTRLTVT.

The CDR3 sequence: CASSYSAKRETQYF. The CDR3 bases are TGTGCCAGCAGTTACTCGGCGAAGAGGGAGACCCAGTACTTC. The chain links TRBV6-5 to TRBJ2-5; the D is unclear. Germline V CDR1 and CDR2: MNHEY, SVGAGI. The CDR3 has 14 amino acids. Trimming pared 0 bases from V and 5 bases from J, leaving 10 bases between.

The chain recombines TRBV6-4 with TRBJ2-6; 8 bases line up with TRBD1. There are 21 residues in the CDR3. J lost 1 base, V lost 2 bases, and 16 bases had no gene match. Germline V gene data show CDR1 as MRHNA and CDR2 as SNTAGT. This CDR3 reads CASSDLAQGAVGVSGANVLTF. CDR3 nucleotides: TGTGCCAGCAGTGACCTGGCTCAGGGGGCTGTGGGGGTTTCTGGGGCCAACGTCCTGACTTTC.

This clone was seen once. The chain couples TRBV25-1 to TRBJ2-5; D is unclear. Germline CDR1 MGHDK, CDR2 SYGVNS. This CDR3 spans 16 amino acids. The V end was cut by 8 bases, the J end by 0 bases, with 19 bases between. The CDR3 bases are TGTGCCAGCCCCAGACGAGGCGGCGGCTACCAAGAGACCCAGTACTTC. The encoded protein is CASPRRGGGYQETQYF.